The present T cell receptor (beta chain) was sequenced within a study of T-cell reconstitution after alpha-beta-depleted transplantation in children. Trimming stripped 2 bases from V and 2 bases from J, with 10 bases between. The germline CDR1 and CDR2 sequences are LGHDT and YNNKEL (reference sequence). CDR3 size: 16 residues. This clonotype was seen many times. The TCRbeta library incorporated unique molecular identifiers. TCRdb reprocessed the PCR reads via MiXCR and lists one record per CDR3 protein. The profile shows 83,000 or so distinct CDR3 sequences, 7% to 9% of them singletons. The receptor's source is a human donor who donated a stem cell graft to a child with congenital amegakaryocytic thrombocytopenia. The rearrangement uses TRBV3-1 and TRBJ2-6, with D tentatively TRBD2 (5 bases). Material: PBMCs from the stem cell graft donor, obtained from the stem cell graft. CDR3 in amino acids: CASSQFIGTGANVLTF. CDR3 coding DNA: TGTGCCAGCAGCCAATTTATCGGGACTGGGGCCAACGTCCTGACTTTC.